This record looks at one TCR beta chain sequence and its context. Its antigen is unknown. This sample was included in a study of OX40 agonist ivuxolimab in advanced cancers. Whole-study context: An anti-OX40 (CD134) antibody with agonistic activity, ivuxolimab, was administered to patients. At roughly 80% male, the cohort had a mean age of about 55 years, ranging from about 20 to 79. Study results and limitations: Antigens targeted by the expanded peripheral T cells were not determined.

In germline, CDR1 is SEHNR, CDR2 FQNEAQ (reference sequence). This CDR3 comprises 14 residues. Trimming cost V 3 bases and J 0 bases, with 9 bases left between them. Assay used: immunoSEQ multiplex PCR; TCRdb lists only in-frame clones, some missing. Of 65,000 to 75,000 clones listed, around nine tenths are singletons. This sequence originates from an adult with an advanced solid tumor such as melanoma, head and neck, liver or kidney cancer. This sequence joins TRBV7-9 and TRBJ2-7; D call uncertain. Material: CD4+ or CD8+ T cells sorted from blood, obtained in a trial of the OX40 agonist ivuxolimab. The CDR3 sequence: CASSLAGYSYEQYF. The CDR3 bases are TGTGCCAGCAGCTTGGCAGGCTACTCCTACGAGCAGTACTTC.